This T cell receptor (beta chain) was recorded in a study of T cell repertoires in cytomegalovirus infection. Study overall: In public TCR beta signatures, there were indications of both CMV infection and matching HLA type.

This clonotype was observed a handful of times. Its antigen is not identified. V dropped 9 bases and J dropped 2 bases, with 16 bases sitting between them. CDR1 MGHRA and CDR2 YSYEKL come from the germline V gene. CDR3 size: 14 residues. TCRdb fed the reads into MiXCR, producing one record per CDR3 protein. The sample yields about 700,000 distinct CDR3 sequences, approximately 33% seen once. The specimen comprised cultured PBMCs, sampled from culture after CMV antigen stimulation. This clonotype originated in a human donor in good health (CMV status not recorded). Some clones in this sample may be carry-over from other donors' samples. The rearrangement links TRBV4-1 to TRBJ1-2; tentatively, D is TRBD1 (5 bases). The CDR3 region is CASVPEDTNYGYTF. CDR3 coding DNA: TGCGCCAGTGTCCCGGAGGACACCAACTATGGCTACACCTTC.